This TCR beta chain was recovered during a study of chemoradiotherapy in HPV16-positive cancers. There are 15 residues in the CDR3. Trimming removed 6 bases from V and 4 bases from J; junction bases left unmatched: 4. CDR1 and CDR2 (germline): SGHTA, FQGNSA. Relative to its sample, this clone is large. The protocol was immunoSEQ multiplex PCR, while the TCRdb copy is restricted to in-frame clones and leaves out a portion. Among under 3,000 clones listed, 80% to 85% were seen once. The origin of this receptor is a human donor with HPV-associated anogenital cancer. The sequences come from tumor tissue, collected from a patient who underwent chemoradiotherapy. The rearrangement links TRBV7-2 to TRBJ2-2; 11 nucleotides align to TRBD2. CDR3 sequence reads: CASSFSGRGTGELFF. The CDR3, as DNA: TGTGCCAGCAGTTTTAGCGGGAGGGGCACCGGGGAGCTGTTTTTT.